This T cell receptor (beta chain) originates from a study of control samples from healthy donors and cancer patients (TCRdb year 2020). CDR1 MNHEY and CDR2 SVGAGI were looked up in the germline V gene. From cysteine to phenylalanine, the CDR3 is 12 amino acids long. Left in the record is the CDR3 DNA by itself, 36 bases read in frame from the first base. Cut back by 7 bases and 3 bases, the V and J ends lie 7 bases apart. Concerning this clone itself: Its target antigen remains unknown. It has no much larger one-base neighbor in the sample; base qualities were not kept.

Library preparation employed the immunoSEQ multiplex PCR assay. Not all clones reach the TCRdb copy of this immuneACCESS table, which keeps in-frame sequences only. Checked studies attribute under half of the gap to unresolved V genes and leave the rest unexplained. A total of 200,000 or so clones appear in this sample, 91% of them only once. The top ten constitute approximately 1.8% of the sample. Source material: blood. This clonotype was obtained from a man aged 25-40 years in good health. The sequence links TRBV6-5 to TRBJ1-3; possibly the D gene is TRBD1, per 5 matching bases. CDR3 protein: CASIRVGNTIYF. The sequenced DNA is TGTGCCAGCATCAGGGTTGGAAACACCATATATTTT.